The sequence of this TCR beta chain was determined in a study of cytomegalovirus exposure and HLA in healthy donors. Germline V CDR1 and CDR2: MNHNS, SASEGT. V was shortened by 0 bases and J by 7 bases, with 9 bases between the two germline ends. The CDR3 contains 14 residues. Assay used: immunoSEQ multiplex PCR; TCRdb lists only in-frame clones, some missing. The profile shows about 73,000 clones, 85% to 95% of them singletons. The receptor was derived from a man aged 18 to 29 in good health and CMV-seronegative. The specimen was PBMCs. The rearrangement links TRBV6-1 to TRBJ2-2; TRBD2 might be the D (6 bases). CDR3 residues: CASSEAGEVGELFF. As DNA, the CDR3 is TGTGCCAGCAGTGAAGCGGGGGAGGTCGGGGAGCTGTTTTTT.